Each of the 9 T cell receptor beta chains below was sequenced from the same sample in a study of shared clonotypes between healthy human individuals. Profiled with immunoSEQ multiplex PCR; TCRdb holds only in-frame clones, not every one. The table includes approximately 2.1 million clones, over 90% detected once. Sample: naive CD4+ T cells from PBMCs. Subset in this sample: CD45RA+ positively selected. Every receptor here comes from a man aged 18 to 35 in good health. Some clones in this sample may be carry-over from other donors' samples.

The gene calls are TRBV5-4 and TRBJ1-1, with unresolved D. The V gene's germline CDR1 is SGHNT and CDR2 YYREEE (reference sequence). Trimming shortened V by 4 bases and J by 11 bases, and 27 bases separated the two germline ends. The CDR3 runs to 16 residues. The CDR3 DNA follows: TGTGCCAGCAGCCCGACATTGGGTACGGCAGGCCTCGCCGCTTTCTTT. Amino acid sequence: CASSPTLGTAGLAAFF.

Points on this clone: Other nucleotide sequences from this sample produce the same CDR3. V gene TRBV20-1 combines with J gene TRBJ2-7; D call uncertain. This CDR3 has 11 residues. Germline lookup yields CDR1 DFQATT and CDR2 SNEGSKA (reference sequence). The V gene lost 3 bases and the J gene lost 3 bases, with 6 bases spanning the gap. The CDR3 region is CSARDFYEQYF. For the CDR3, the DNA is TGCAGTGCTAGGGATTTCTACGAGCAGTACTTC.

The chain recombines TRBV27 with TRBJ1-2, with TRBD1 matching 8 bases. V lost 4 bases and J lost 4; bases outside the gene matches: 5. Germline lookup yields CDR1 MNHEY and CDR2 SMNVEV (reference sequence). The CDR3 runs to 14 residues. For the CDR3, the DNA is TGTGCCAGCAGTTCCAGGGGGCGCGGCTATGGCTACACCTTC. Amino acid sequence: CASSSRGRGYGYTF.

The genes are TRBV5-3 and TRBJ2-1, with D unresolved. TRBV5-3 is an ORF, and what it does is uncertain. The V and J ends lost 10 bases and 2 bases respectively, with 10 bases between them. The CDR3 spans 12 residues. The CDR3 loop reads CAPKAAYNEQFF. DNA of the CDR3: TGTGCCCCTAAGGCGGCCTACAATGAGCAGTTCTTC.

The CDR3 here is CASSLQGSSDTQYF. CDR3 nucleotides: TGCGCCAGCAGCTTGCAGGGTTCATCAGATACGCAGTATTTT. The chain couples TRBV5-1 to TRBJ2-3, with D perhaps matching TRBD1 (5 bases). CDR1 is SGHRS, CDR2 YFSETQ, per germline. This CDR3 region has 14 residues. Trimming removed 1 base at V and 4 bases at J, with 10 bases between.

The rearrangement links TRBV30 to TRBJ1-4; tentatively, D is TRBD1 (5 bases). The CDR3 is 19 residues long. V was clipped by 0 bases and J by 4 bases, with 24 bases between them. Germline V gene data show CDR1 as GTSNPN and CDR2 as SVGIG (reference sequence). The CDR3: CAWSVRSGVNRFLNEKLFF. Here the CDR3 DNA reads TGTGCCTGGAGTGTACGATCGGGGGTAAACCGCTTCCTTAATGAAAAACTGTTTTTT.

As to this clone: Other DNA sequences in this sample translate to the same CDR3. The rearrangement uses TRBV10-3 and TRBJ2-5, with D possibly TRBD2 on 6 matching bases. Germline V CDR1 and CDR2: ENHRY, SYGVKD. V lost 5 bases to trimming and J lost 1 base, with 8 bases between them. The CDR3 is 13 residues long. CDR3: CAISPGLQETQYF. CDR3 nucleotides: TGTGCCATCAGTCCGGGACTCCAAGAGACCCAGTACTTC.

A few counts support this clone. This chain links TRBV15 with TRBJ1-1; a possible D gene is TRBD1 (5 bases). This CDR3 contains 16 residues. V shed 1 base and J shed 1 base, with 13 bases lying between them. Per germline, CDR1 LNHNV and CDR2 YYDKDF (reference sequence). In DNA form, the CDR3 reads TGTGCCACCAGCAGAGCTGGGGGACTGAGGAACACTGAAGCTTTCTTT. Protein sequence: CATSRAGGLRNTEAFF.

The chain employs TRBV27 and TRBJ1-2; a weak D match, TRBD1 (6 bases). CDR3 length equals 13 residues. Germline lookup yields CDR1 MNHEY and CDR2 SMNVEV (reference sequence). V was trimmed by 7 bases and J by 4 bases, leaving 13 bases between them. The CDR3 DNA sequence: TGTGCCAGCAAAGTGGGGGGGGCCTATGGCTACACCTTC. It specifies CASKVGGAYGYTF.